This T cell receptor (beta chain) was recovered during a study of blood T cell repertoires in COVID-19. Study-level information: Sites in the United States, Italy and Spain provided acute and convalescent COVID-19 samples. PBMCs, B-cell-depleted T cells, or T cells provided the cDNA or gDNA that made up the material.

V was pared by 4 bases and J by 0 bases, with 8 bases between. The CDR3 has 14 residues. Per germline, CDR1 SGDLS and CDR2 YYNGEE. Generated by immunoSEQ multiplex PCR, the TCRdb table keeps only in-frame clones and is missing some. The top ten clones hold about 4.8% of a sample with some 110,000 clones, approximately 85% of them seen once. The count of this clone is one. Sequencing was performed on peripheral blood. V is TRBV9 and J is TRBJ2-1; the D gene is possibly TRBD2 (5 bases). This receptor was obtained from a man between 60 and 70 years old with acute or convalescent COVID-19. In nucleotides, the CDR3 is TGTGCCAGCAGCCGTACTAGCTCCTACAATGAGCAGTTCTTC. It specifies CASSRTSSYNEQFF.